Sequencing of this TCR beta chain was carried out in a study of control samples from healthy donors and cancer patients. Trimming removed 8 bases from V and 3 bases from J, with 14 bases in between. Germline CDR1 MNHNY, CDR2 SVGAGI (reference sequence). The CDR3 contains 15 residues. Only in-frame clones appear in the TCRdb table, and some are missing; sequencing was by immunoSEQ multiplex PCR. This sample carries about 82,000 clones, around nine tenths of them seen once, and the ten largest clones take 7.2%. The specimen was blood. The chain combines TRBV6-6 with TRBJ1-6; possibly TRBD1 for D (5 bases). The origin of this receptor is a middle-aged man in good health. CDR3 bases: TGTGCCAGCCTATTGGGGGGGGGCTATAATTCACCCCTCCACTTT. This codes for CASLLGGGYNSPLHF.